This TCR beta chain was sequenced in a study of blood T cell repertoires in COVID-19. Study in general: Spain, Italy and the United States supplied samples that represented acute and convalescent COVID-19. T cells, B-cell-depleted T cells, or PBMCs provided the cDNA or gDNA that served as material.

The length of the CDR3 is 13 residues. The V end lost 6 bases, the J end lost 5 bases, and 13 bases lay between the germline ends. CDR1 MNHEY and CDR2 SMNVEV come from the germline V gene (reference sequence). Authors' analysis steps: Nucleated cell counts were estimated from reference gene primer amplification. Sequencing used immunoSEQ multiplex PCR; TCRdb keeps in-frame clones, though not all of them. V and J calls plus clone size are reproduced from that table; the DNA served to infer D and trimming. Among 250,000 to 300,000 clones listed, 87% were seen once. Sequencing was carried out using peripheral blood. The chain uses TRBV27 and TRBJ1-2; possibly TRBD1 for D (6 bases). This clonotype was sampled from a woman in her fifties or sixties who had recovered from COVID-19. CDR3 sequence (DNA): TGTGCCAGCAGGCCACAGGGAGAATATGGCTACACCTTC. Residues: CASRPQGEYGYTF.